The 8 T cell receptor beta chains below all came from one sample that was sequenced in a study of CD8 T cells in Susac syndrome. Reverse transcription of about 0.5 to 1 ug RNA was carried out with random hexamers. TCRdb re-called the immunoSEQ multiplex PCR reads with MiXCR, one entry per CDR3 protein. The sample yields about 440,000 distinct CDR3 sequences, 85% seen once. Sequenced: CD8+ T cells from PBMCs. The receptors originated from a human donor with multiple sclerosis.

This clonotype was seen only once. This sequence joins TRBV13 and TRBJ2-7, with 9 bases matching TRBD1. The CDR3 length is 13 residues. Germline CDR1 and CDR2: PRHDT and FYEKMQ (reference sequence). Trimming took 5 bases from V and 7 from J; bases not matched to a gene: 6. The CDR3 DNA follows: TGTGCCAGCAGCAAGGGACAGGGAATAGAGCAGTACTTC. This translates into CASSKGQGIEQYF.

The rearrangement uses TRBV6-1 and TRBJ2-6, with TRBD1 identical over 10 bases. V lost 6 bases to trimming and J lost 0 bases; unmatched junction nucleotides: 5. The CDR3 is 17 amino acids. Germline CDR1 MNHNS, CDR2 SASEGT. CDR3 nucleotide sequence: TGTGCCAGCAGCGAGACAGGGGGCGGCTCTGGGGCCAACGTCCTGACTTTC. This codes for CASSETGGGSGANVLTF.

The chain carries TRBV12-3 or TRBV12-4 and TRBJ2-2; D is unresolved. The ends were cut back, 3 bases at V and 4 bases at J, with 15 bases in the middle. The CDR3 totals 16 residues. CDR3 nucleotides: TGTGCCAGCAGTTTTATTGGGGATTCTATCACCGGGGAGCTGTTTTTT. Its protein is CASSFIGDSITGELFF.

This chain uses TRBV19 with TRBJ2-1; D is uncertain. Germline lookup yields CDR1 LNHDA and CDR2 SQIVND (reference sequence). The length of the CDR3 is 13 residues. Trimming took off 0 bases at V and 4 bases at J, with 4 bases between the two ends. The CDR3 sequence: CASSIDQYNEQFF. The CDR3 nucleotides are TGTGCCAGTAGTATAGATCAGTACAATGAGCAGTTCTTC.

This clonotype showed up just a few times. The CDR3 region is CASSLSPTGELFF. The DNA for the CDR3 is TGTGCCAGCAGTTTATCCCCCACCGGGGAGCTGTTTTTT. V is TRBV27 and J is TRBJ2-2; D ambiguous. Deletions cut 0 bases from V and 4 bases from J, with 3 bases between. Germline loops: CDR1 MNHEY, CDR2 SMNVEV (reference sequence). The CDR3 consists of 13 residues.

This clonotype appeared a few times. The chain uses TRBV6-1 and TRBJ2-7; 9 nucleotides match TRBD1. This CDR3 contains 13 residues. Germline values: CDR1 MNHNS, CDR2 SASEGT. The V and J ends lost 10 bases and 6 bases, in that order; junction bases with no gene match: 10. CDR3: CATWTGAGAEQYF. The CDR3 DNA follows: TGTGCCACCTGGACAGGGGCGGGAGCCGAGCAGTACTTC.

This sequence joins TRBV29-1 and TRBJ2-7; 12 positions match TRBD2. The V gene's germline CDR1 is SQVTM and CDR2 ANQGSEA. The CDR3 spans 13 residues. V lost 7 bases to trimming and J lost 2 bases; unmatched junction nucleotides: 3. The CDR3 DNA reads TGCAGCGCCGGACTAGCGGGACCCTACGAGCAGTACTTC. This gives the protein CSAGLAGPYEQYF.

This rearrangement joins TRBV30 to TRBJ2-7; D tentatively fits TRBD1 or TRBD2 (5 bases each). CDR3 length: 14 residues. Germline V gene data show CDR1 as GTSNPN and CDR2 as SVGIG (reference sequence). V was trimmed by 2 bases and J by 7 bases, leaving 18 bases between them. Here the CDR3 DNA reads TGTGCCTGGAGTCCCGTGGGGGTACTAGGGGAGCAGTACTTC. It yields the protein CAWSPVGVLGEQYF.